The rows below give T cell receptor beta chains drawn from one sample of a study of blood T cell repertoires in COVID-19. Clones were sequenced by immunoSEQ multiplex PCR, and TCRdb holds only the in-frame ones, with some missing. This sample has approximately 210,000 clones; about 85% occur once, and the top ten carry around 0.72%. Sequencing was performed on peripheral blood. The receptor source for this set is a man in his forties with acute or convalescent COVID-19. Both conserved end residues are part of each CDR3. The D gene is left open where the match is weak. Clone size, where shown, is once, few, many, or a class for clones that have expanded.

D,size,V,J,DNA,CDR3
-,-,TRBV6-5,TRBJ2-3,TGTGCCAGCAGTCCCGACATAGGTACGCAGTATTTT,CASSPDIGTQYF
TRBD2,once,TRBV19,TRBJ2-5,TGTGCCAGTAGTGAGGGGCGGGGGACCTCGGCCCAGTACTTC,CASSEGRGTSAQYF
-,-,TRBV19,TRBJ1-6,TGTGCCAGTAGCCCTGCGCTACAGGGAAGTGGGTCACCCCTCCACTTT,CASSPALQGSGSPLHF
-,-,TRBV9,TRBJ2-7,TGTGCCAGCAGCCCACGGACAGATCCCTCCTACGAGCAGTACTTC,CASSPRTDPSYEQYF
-,-,TRBV6-5,TRBJ1-6,TGTGCCAGCAGTTGGGCAGAGAATTCACCCCTCCACTTT,CASSWAENSPLHF
TRBD1,-,TRBV6-5,TRBJ1-5,TGTGCCAGCAGGAGACAGGGGGGTAGCAATCAGCCCCAGCATTTT,CASRRQGGSNQPQHF
-,-,TRBV24-1,TRBJ1-4,TGTGCCACCAGTTTTATCGGCAGGGCATTACCCCAGAACGTTGAAAAACTGTTTTTT,CATSFIGRALPQNVEKLFF
TRBD1,-,TRBV6-5,TRBJ1-2,TGTGCCAGCAGGAGACAGGGTGGGACTAACTATGGCTACACCTTC,CASRRQGGTNYGYTF
-,once,TRBV3-1/TRBV3-2,TRBJ2-7,TGTGCCAGCGGCCACCACTACGAGCAGTACTTC,CASGHHYEQYF
-,-,TRBV11-2,TRBJ2-7,TGTGCCAGCAGCTTATCGGGGACAAATCCCTACGAGCAGTACTTC,CASSLSGTNPYEQYF
-,-,TRBV6-5,TRBJ2-1,TGTGCCAGCACCCAACTCAATGAGCAGTTCTTC,CASTQLNEQFF
-,-,TRBV27,TRBJ2-7,TGTGCCAGCAGTTTATCGATAAACGGTTACGAGCAGTACTTC,CASSLSINGYEQYF
-,-,TRBV7-2,TRBJ2-5,TGTGCCAGCAGCTCACTCCGAGGGGGTGGGGAAGAGACCCAGTACTTC,CASSSLRGGGEETQYF
-,-,TRBV28,TRBJ2-1,TGTGCCAGCAGTTTACGGTGGGGACTCTTCAATGAGCAGTTCTTC,CASSLRWGLFNEQFF
TRBD2,-,TRBV5-8,TRBJ2-3,TGTGCCAGCAGCACGGGACTAGCGGGCGATGATACGCAGTATTTT,CASSTGLAGDDTQYF
TRBD2,-,TRBV24-1,TRBJ2-1,TGTGCCACCAGTGACTATGCGGGAGGAAGGTACAATGAGCAGTTCTTC,CATSDYAGGRYNEQFF
TRBD2,-,TRBV24-1,TRBJ2-5,TGTGCCACCAGTGATAGGCGAGCGGGAGCCCAGCAAGAGACCCAGTACTTC,CATSDRRAGAQQETQYF
-,-,TRBV27,TRBJ2-4,TGTGCCAGCAGTTTAGGGAGTGGGGGCTCTTTTCAAAACATTCAGTACTTC,CASSLGSGGSFQNIQYF
TRBD2,-,TRBV5-1,TRBJ2-3,TGCGCCAGCAGCGACCCTCCTCTAGCGGGGGGTGGAAATACGCAGTATTTT,CASSDPPLAGGGNTQYF
-,-,TRBV6-2/TRBV6-3,TRBJ2-7,TGTGCCAGCAGTTATACTCCCTACGAGCAGTACTTC,CASSYTPYEQYF
-,-,TRBV29-1,TRBJ2-7,TGCAGCGTTATAGCGGAGAACTCCTACGAGCAGTACTTC,CSVIAENSYEQYF
-,-,TRBV7-9,TRBJ2-3,TGTGCCAGCAGCTTAGGCCGGACAGAGACAGATACGCAGTATTTT,CASSLGRTETDTQYF
TRBD2,-,TRBV6-2/TRBV6-3,TRBJ2-3,TGTGCCAGCAGTTACAGGGCTGCTAGCGGGTTCACAGATACGCAGTATTTT,CASSYRAASGFTDTQYF
TRBD1,-,TRBV18,TRBJ1-5,TGTGCCAGCTCACCACCGCGAGACAGGGGACAAAATCAGCCCCAGCATTTT,CASSPPRDRGQNQPQHF
TRBD1,-,TRBV19,TRBJ1-2,TGTGCCAGTAGTATATCGGACAGGGGGCACTATGGCTACACCTTC,CASSISDRGHYGYTF
-,-,TRBV19,TRBJ2-4,TGTGCCAGTGGAATTTCCAGGGGTTGGGGAAACATTCAGTACTTC,CASGISRGWGNIQYF
-,-,TRBV18,TRBJ1-6,TGTGCCAGCTCACCAGCGGAGGTGGGAAACTATAATTCACCCCTCCACTTT,CASSPAEVGNYNSPLHF
-,once,TRBV3-1/TRBV3-2,TRBJ2-2,TGTGCCAGCAGCCAAGGCGGGATGCGGGGGAACACCGGGGAGCTGTTTTTT,CASSQGGMRGNTGELFF
TRBD2,-,TRBV4-3,TRBJ2-5,TGCGCCAGCAGCCAAAGTTTGGGTAGCGGGGAAGAGACCCAGTACTTC,CASSQSLGSGEETQYF
TRBD2,-,TRBV3-1/TRBV3-2,TRBJ2-1,TGTGCCAGCAGGATAGGGACTAGCGGGAGGTACTCCTACAATGAGCAGTTCTTC,CASRIGTSGRYSYNEQFF
-,once,TRBV6-5,TRBJ2-1,TGTGCCAGCAGTACGGGAGATTGGAATGAGCAGTTCTTC,CASSTGDWNEQFF
TRBD1,-,TRBV2,TRBJ2-4,TGTGCCAGCAGCCTGGACAGGGAAAACATTCAGTACTTC,CASSLDRENIQYF
TRBD1,-,TRBV3-1/TRBV3-2,TRBJ2-1,TGTGCCAGCAGTGATTGGACAGGGGGCGTTGTAGATGAGCAGTTCTTC,CASSDWTGGVVDEQFF
TRBD1,-,TRBV18,TRBJ1-6,TGTGCCAGCTCACCATGGACAGGGGGAAATAATTCACCCCTCCACTTT,CASSPWTGGNNSPLHF
TRBD1,few,TRBV27,TRBJ1-1,TGTGCCAGCAGTTTATCGAGACCGGGACAGCCATTTAACACTGAAGCTTTCTTT,CASSLSRPGQPFNTEAFF